The 24 T cell receptor beta chains below come from one sample, sequenced in a study of blood T cell repertoires in COVID-19 (dated by TCRdb to about 2020). Library preparation was by the immunoSEQ multiplex PCR assay. TCRdb holds this immuneACCESS table with in-frame rearrangements only. Some clones are missing; in checked studies, unresolved V genes explain under half, and the rest has no known cause. Within this sample are fewer than 450,000 clones, with around 87% of them counted one time only. The top ten clonotypes cover just under 6.5% of the sample. Material: peripheral blood. Receptors originate from a woman in her fifties or sixties with COVID-19, enrolled during active disease.

A word on this clone: One end of the junction varies from germline; a read error may be responsible. The V and J genes are TRBV5-1 and TRBJ1-1, with a possible D match to TRBD1 (5 bases). The germline CDR1 and CDR2 sequences are SGHRS and YFSETQ. The CDR3 is 15 amino acids. The DNA for the CDR3 is TGCGCCAGCAGCTTGTTCTCGGGGGTGAATACTGAAGCTTTCTTT. Its protein is CASSLFSGVNTEAFF.

V and J are TRBV3-1 (or the pseudogene TRBV3-2) and TRBJ2-5, with D tentatively TRBD2 (6 bases). Germline lookup yields CDR1 LGHDT and CDR2 YNNKEL (reference sequence). The CDR3 is 14 amino acids. Trimming left V 3 bases short and J 5 bases short, with 13 bases between. In DNA, the CDR3 is TGTGCCAGCAGCCACTCTAGCGCGGGGGAGACCCAGTACTTC. Translation gives CASSHSSAGETQYF.

This clone was found a few times. The rearrangement links TRBV29-1 to TRBJ2-7; D not resolved. Germline CDR1 SQVTM, CDR2 ANQGSEA. The CDR3 totals 11 residues. Trimming stripped 1 base from V and 6 bases from J, with 7 bases between. The CDR3 loop reads CSVEGGSEQYF. The CDR3, as DNA: TGCAGCGTTGAAGGCGGATCCGAGCAGTACTTC.

The J gene is TRBJ1-3, the V gene TRBV7-9; a possible D gene is TRBD1 (5 bases). The length of the CDR3 is 12 residues. CDR1 and CDR2 (germline): SEHNR, FQNEAQ (reference sequence). Between the trimmed V and J ends, which lost 1 base and 7 bases, there was a span of 5 bases. For the CDR3, the DNA is TGTGCCAGCAGCTTAGAGGGGAACACCATATATTTT. It codes for CASSLEGNTIYF.

The rearrangement links TRBV5-1 to TRBJ2-1; TRBD2 agrees at 12 bases. The CDR3 has 15 residues. Germline V CDR1 and CDR2: SGHRS, YFSETQ. J lost 3 bases, V lost 4 bases, and 2 bases had no gene match. The CDR3 DNA sequence: TGCGCCAGCAGCCAGACTAGCGGGAGCTACAATGAGCAGTTCTTC. It encodes CASSQTSGSYNEQFF.

This chain links TRBV4-2 with TRBJ1-1; 8 nucleotides agree with TRBD1. CDR1 is LGHNA, CDR2 YNFKEQ, per germline. V shed 4 bases, J shed 0 bases, and the junction held 7 bases outside the gene matches. The CDR3 totals 16 residues. For the CDR3, the DNA is TGTGCCAGCAGCCCCCTTGGACAGGGCCTGAACACTGAAGCTTTCTTT. As protein: CASSPLGQGLNTEAFF.

This clone came up once. The chain is built from TRBV6-5 and TRBJ2-7; a possible D gene is TRBD1 (6 bases). Germline V lookup: CDR1 MNHEY, CDR2 SVGAGI. Trimming removed 5 bases from V and 3 bases from J, with 14 bases in between. The CDR3 is 14 amino acids. The CDR3 here is CASSTGRSLYEQYF. CDR3 DNA: TGTGCCAGCAGTACAGGGAGATCCCTCTACGAGCAGTACTTC.

This clone was seen ten or more times. Other DNA variants within this sample encode the same CDR3. The chain employs TRBV18 and TRBJ2-1; D gene ambiguous. The CDR3 spans 15 residues. The germline V gene encodes CDR1 KGHSH and CDR2 LQKENI. Trimming left V 2 bases short and J 0 bases short, with 8 bases between. The DNA for the CDR3 is TGTGCCAGCTCACCAGGGCAGGTCTCCTACAATGAGCAGTTCTTC. Translated: CASSPGQVSYNEQFF.

The J gene is TRBJ1-1, the V gene TRBV5-1; the match to TRBD1 covers 7 bases. V dropped 4 bases and J dropped 2; count of bases not matched to a gene: 8. The CDR3 extends over 15 amino acids. CDR1 is SGHRS and CDR2 is YFSETQ in the germline V gene. The CDR3 loop is CASSDRTGTNTEAFF. For the CDR3, the DNA is TGCGCCAGCAGCGACAGGACAGGAACCAACACTGAAGCTTTCTTT.

The chain has TRBV27 and TRBJ1-1; 7 bases map to TRBD1. V lost 5 bases to trimming and J lost 4 bases; unmatched junction nucleotides: 7. From germline, CDR1 is MNHEY and CDR2 SMNVEV (reference sequence). The CDR3 covers 14 residues. The CDR3 loop is CASSPSGGGTEAFF. Written as DNA, the CDR3 is TGTGCCAGCAGTCCCTCAGGGGGTGGCACTGAAGCTTTCTTT.

The V gene is TRBV12-5, the J gene TRBJ1-1; D uncertain. CDR3 length equals 14 residues. The V gene's germline CDR1 is LGHNT and CDR2 FRNRAP. The V end was cut by 2 bases, the J end by 2 bases, with 9 bases between. The CDR3 DNA follows: TGTGCTAGTGGTTTGACAACGATCAACACTGAAGCTTTCTTT. Protein: CASGLTTINTEAFF.

CDR3 bases: TGTGCCACCAGTGATTCAAGGACGGGAGGGAGAAGCTACAATGAGCAGTTCTTC. As protein: CATSDSRTGGRSYNEQFF. The chain links TRBV24-1 to TRBJ2-1, with TRBD2 identical over 8 bases. This CDR3 is 18 amino acids long. With 2 bases clipped from V and 3 bases from J, the junction kept 11 bases outside the gene matches. From germline, CDR1 is KGHDR and CDR2 SFDVKD.

This clone was seen a few times. The CDR3 coding sequence is TGCGCCAGCAGCGCGACTGTACGGATGAGTCTGAACACTGAAGCTTTCTTT. Translated: CASSATVRMSLNTEAFF. The rearrangement uses TRBV5-1 and TRBJ1-1; D is unclear. The ends were cut back, 4 bases at V and 0 bases at J, with 19 bases in the middle. The CDR3 has 17 amino acids. The V gene's germline CDR1 is SGHRS and CDR2 YFSETQ.

In this sample, this clone turned up once. The V and J genes are TRBV5-6 and TRBJ2-7; 11 bases agree with TRBD2. Germline values: CDR1 SGHDT, CDR2 YYEEEE. V lost 4 bases to trimming and J lost 6 bases; unmatched junction nucleotides: 12. The CDR3 sequence is 16 residues long. CDR3 region: CASSVRRLAGSLEQYF. CDR3 nucleotides: TGTGCCAGCAGCGTACGGAGACTAGCGGGAAGCCTCGAGCAGTACTTC. Together with reference TRBV5-6 and TRBJ2-7, the CDR3 gives the full variable domain: DAGVTQSPTHLIKTRGQQVTLRCSPKSGHDTVSWYQQALGQGPQFIFQYYEEEERQRGNFPDRFSGHQFPNYSSELNVNALLLGDSALYLCASSVRRLAGSLEQYFGPGTRLTVT.

In this sample, this clone turned up once. Written as DNA, the CDR3 is TGTGCCAGCATTACCGGGCCTCAGGGGAAAGCTTTCTTT. This gives the protein CASITGPQGKAFF. The rearrangement links TRBV12-3 or TRBV12-4 to TRBJ1-1, with TRBD1 as a possible D gene (6 bases). The CDR3 loop spans 13 amino acids. V was trimmed by 7 bases and J by 9 bases, leaving 18 bases between them.

The rearrangement uses TRBV5-1 and TRBJ2-3; 7 bases are a match to TRBD2. This CDR3 has 16 residues. In germline, CDR1 is SGHRS, CDR2 YFSETQ. Losses at the gene ends were 0 bases for V and 4 bases for J; bases not matched to a gene: 8. CDR3 loop: CASSLEGLAASDTQYF. CDR3 bases: TGCGCCAGCAGCTTGGAGGGGCTAGCGGCCTCAGATACGCAGTATTTT. The whole variable domain, filled in from reference TRBV5-1 and TRBJ2-3, reads KAGVTQTPRYLIKTRGQQVTLSCSPISGHRSVSWYQQTPGQGLQFLFEYFSETQRNKGNFPGRFSGRQFSNSRSEMNVSTLELGDSALYLCASSLEGLAASDTQYFGPGTRLTVL.

This chain uses TRBV21-1 with TRBJ1-5. TRBV21-1 is a pseudogene. There are 16 residues in the CDR3. CDR3: CASSKSPWGEDQPQHF. As DNA, the CDR3 is TGTGCCAGCAGCAAAAGCCCGTGGGGGGAAGATCAGCCCCAGCATTTT.

This clone appeared a single time. The rearrangement links TRBV2 to TRBJ1-1; TRBD1 might be the D (6 bases). The V gene lost 7 bases and the J gene lost 7 bases, with 13 bases spanning the gap. CDR3 length equals 12 residues. CDR1 is SNHLY and CDR2 is FYNNEI in the germline V gene. The CDR3 here is CASNRDGIEAFF. CDR3 coding DNA: TGTGCCAGCAACAGGGACGGGATTGAAGCTTTCTTT.

The chain carries TRBV20-1 and TRBJ2-3; the D is unclear. The CDR3 is 11 residues long. Trimming removed 2 bases at V and 5 bases at J, with 5 bases between. Per germline, CDR1 DFQATT and CDR2 SNEGSKA (reference sequence). The CDR3 DNA reads TGCAGTGCTAGACACAGAGATACGCAGTATTTT. Protein sequence: CSARHRDTQYF.

The chain recombines TRBV24-1 with TRBJ1-5; possible D gene TRBD1, 5 bases. Germline values: CDR1 KGHDR, CDR2 SFDVKD. This CDR3 has 14 residues. Deletions cut 4 bases from V and 3 bases from J, with 9 bases between. This CDR3 is CATSESGNNQPQHF. The CDR3 DNA is TGTGCCACCAGTGAGTCAGGGAACAATCAGCCCCAGCATTTT.

The chain has TRBV28 and TRBJ2-5; D is ambiguous. Germline V gene data show CDR1 as MDHEN and CDR2 as SYDVKM. The CDR3 consists of 13 residues. V lost 3 bases and J 0 bases, leaving 5 bases between the germline ends. CDR3 loop: CASSFLYQETQYF. The CDR3 nucleotides read TGTGCCAGCAGTTTTCTGTACCAAGAGACCCAGTACTTC.

The rearrangement uses TRBV7-8 and TRBJ2-6; D is unresolved. Looked up from germline, CDR1 is SGHVS and CDR2 is FQNEAQ. V gave up 2 bases and J gave up 0 bases, with 11 bases separating them. CDR3 size: 17 residues. DNA of the CDR3: TGTGCCAGCAGCTTAAGGAGCCTTAGCTCTGGGGCCAACGTCCTGACTTTC. Residues: CASSLRSLSSGANVLTF.

The chain links TRBV5-4 to TRBJ2-2, with D unresolved. V was cut by 4 bases and J by 1 base, with 8 bases left in between. The CDR3 is 14 residues long. Germline V gene sequence: CDR1 SGHNT, CDR2 YYREEE (reference sequence). CDR3 DNA: TGTGCCAGCAGCCTGGCCAGGAACACCGGGGAGCTGTTTTTT. Translating it yields CASSLARNTGELFF.

This rearrangement joins TRBV19 to TRBJ2-7, with D possibly TRBD2 on 6 matching bases. Germline CDR1 reads LNHDA; CDR2 reads SQIVND (reference sequence). This CDR3 region has 15 residues. With 3 bases removed from V and 0 bases from J, the gap between germline ends came to 12 bases. In nucleotides, the CDR3 is TGTGCCAGTAGTATTGGAGGGAGCGCCTCCTACGAGCAGTACTTC. Its protein product is CASSIGGSASYEQYF.